The present T cell receptor (beta chain) was sequenced within a study of cytomegalovirus exposure and HLA in healthy donors. Vbeta (60) and Jbeta (13) primers were used in the PCR. This table comes from immunoSEQ multiplex PCR, and its TCRdb copy is limited to in-frame clones, with some not included. The profile covers around 150,000 clones, with 75% to 85% appearing a single time and 5% to 7% taken by the ten largest. Trimming removed 5 bases at V and 4 bases at J, with 8 bases between. Germline V CDR1 and CDR2: SQVTM, ANQGSEA. This CDR3 spans 11 amino acids. This receptor was taken from a man between 45 and 60 years old in good health and CMV-seropositive. What was sequenced was PBMCs. This chain joins TRBV29-1 and TRBJ1-2; D is uncertain. The CDR3 DNA reads TGCAGCGTTCCCCCGGTCTATGGCTACACCTTC. This gives the protein CSVPPVYGYTF.